A single TCR beta chain is shown here with its context. This sample was included in a study of T cells in Graves' hyperthyroidism and ophthalmopathy. Germline CDR1 DFQATT, CDR2 SNEGSKA (reference sequence). This CDR3 region has 12 residues. With 5 bases clipped from V and 9 bases from J, the junction kept 5 bases outside the gene matches. The TCR beta CDR3 regions underwent amplification using RNA transcripts as the source. First-round RT-PCR of the TCR CDR3 relied on the HTBI primer set. TCRdb reanalysed the multiplex PCR reads using MiXCR and keeps one entry per CDR3 protein. The repertoire holds hundreds of thousands of distinct CDR3 sequences, with roughly 15% as singletons.

Sequenced input: blood. The V gene is TRBV20-1, the J gene TRBJ2-1, with 9 bases that match TRBD1. This receptor was taken from a man aged 18-30 years with Graves' ophthalmopathy. The CDR3 DNA follows: TGCAGTGCTCCGGGACAGGGCAGTGAGCAGTTCTTC. This codes for CSAPGQGSEQFF.